This TCR beta chain was recovered during a study of cytomegalovirus exposure and HLA in healthy donors. As for this clone: No antigen is known for it.

The PCR ran on 60 Vbeta and 13 Jbeta primers. Profiling relied on immunoSEQ multiplex PCR, and the TCRdb table lists in-frame clones only, not all of them. This sample has 75,000 to 90,000 clones, with roughly 80% found just once. Overall study results and limits: In a later analysis, a missense DCLRE1C variant was linked to TCR beta V- and J-gene trimming.

The junction had 9 bases not matched to a gene; V was cut back by 4 bases and J by 6 bases. Germline CDR1 and CDR2: SGHNT and YYREEE (reference sequence). The CDR3 sequence is 14 residues long. The J gene is TRBJ2-7, the V gene TRBV5-4; TRBD2 matches 8 bases. Sequencing was done on a sample of PBMCs. This TCR came from a human donor in good health. The CDR3, as DNA: TGTGCCAGCAGCCCTACGGGGGGGCCTTGCGAGCAGTACTTC. Translating it yields CASSPTGGPCEQYF.